This entry lists 5 T cell receptor beta chains sequenced from one sample in a study of T cells in Graves' hyperthyroidism and ophthalmopathy. Amplified TCR beta CDR3 regions came from RNA transcripts. A set of HTBI primers served as the primers for a first-round RT-PCR of the TCR CDR3. From the multiplex PCR reads, TCRdb called clonotypes with MiXCR, one entry per CDR3 protein. The table shows some 530,000 distinct CDR3 sequences, with roughly 23% occurring only once. The sample consisted of blood. These TCRs come from a woman between 70 and 85 years old with Graves' ophthalmopathy.

J is TRBJ1-5 and V is TRBV9; D remains unclear. The CDR3 spans 15 residues. The V gene's germline CDR1 is SGDLS and CDR2 YYNGEE. V lost 0 bases and J lost 0, with 7 bases in between. The CDR3 here is CASSVGLSSNQPQHF. The CDR3 region has the DNA TGTGCCAGCAGCGTAGGTCTATCTAGCAATCAGCCCCAGCATTTT.

The rearrangement joins TRBV20-1 to TRBJ2-1, with 12 bases fitting TRBD2. Looked up from germline, CDR1 is DFQATT and CDR2 is SNEGSKA (reference sequence). With V trimmed by 6 bases and J by 7 bases, 4 bases remained unmatched. The CDR3 length is 13 residues. Written as DNA, the CDR3 is TGCAGTGCGACTAGCGGGAGAAAAAATGAGCAGTTCTTC. It is translated as CSATSGRKNEQFF.

The chain couples TRBV27 to TRBJ1-5; possible D gene TRBD1, 5 bases. Per the germline V gene, CDR1 is MNHEY and CDR2 is SMNVEV (reference sequence). The CDR3 has 16 residues. Trimming pared 6 bases from V and 2 bases from J, leaving 17 bases between. The CDR3 sequence is CASRPTGFPGNQPQHF. CDR3 nucleotides: TGTGCCAGCAGACCCACAGGTTTCCCGGGCAATCAGCCCCAGCATTTT.

This clonotype was picked up many times. The J gene is TRBJ1-3, the V gene TRBV12-3 or TRBV12-4, with D possibly being TRBD1 (5 bases). CDR3 size: 10 residues. V was cut by 8 bases and J by 7 bases, with 6 bases left in between. The CDR3 here is CASGANTIYF. In DNA, the CDR3 is TGTGCCAGCGGGGCCAACACCATATATTTT.

Only a few counts were recorded for this clonotype. V and J are TRBV6-1 and TRBJ2-5; weak D call: TRBD2 (6 bases). This CDR3 spans 13 amino acids. Germline CDR1 reads MNHNS; CDR2 reads SASEGT. V dropped 8 bases and J dropped 5 bases, with 15 bases sitting between them. The CDR3 region has the DNA TGTGCCAGCGGGGTGGCGGGAATGGAGACCCAGTACTTC. Amino acid sequence: CASGVAGMETQYF.